Listed below are T cell receptor beta chains from one sample, sequenced in a study of T cell changes during pregnancy in multiple sclerosis. TCRdb keeps only in-frame clones here, not all; method: immunoSEQ multiplex PCR. The sample has around 60,000 clones; 75% to 95% are singletons. Sequenced material: CD4+ T cells from peripheral blood mononuclear cells, taken after pregnancy. These receptors were obtained from a female donor in good health, enrolled as a control in a pregnancy study. Both conserved end residues are trimmed from each CDR3. Expanded clones get a size class; other rows say once, few or many, or leave the size out.

>once|TRBJ1-5|TRBV19
ASSTFRVINSNQPQH
>.|TRBJ1-4|TRBV25-1
ASRRQAATNEKLF
>.|TRBJ1-2|TRBV5-6
ASGRQGVGYGYT
>.|TRBJ1-5|TRBV19
ASSIQRTGVGNQPQH
>.|TRBJ1-3|TRBV6-6
ASSYSHSSGNTIY
>once|TRBJ1-1|TRBV5-1
ASSRDTGDTEAF
>once|TRBJ2-3|TRBV2
ASSGHSPQAVLH
>.|TRBJ2-1|TRBV7-3
ASSLGSGGGNEQF
>.|TRBJ1-1|TRBV27
ASSFGFGVDRRATEAF
>.|TRBJ1-2|TRBV6-5
ASSYMAGAYGYT
>.|TRBJ2-7|TRBV19
ASSHWDRGRYEQY
>.|TRBJ2-1|TRBV18
ASSVIMAGGDNEQF
>.|TRBJ2-5|TRBV14
ASSQVLGGETQY
>.|TRBJ2-7|TRBV29-1
SVGQGVLREQY
>.|TRBJ1-1|TRBV6-5
ASGLRGTEAF
>.|TRBJ2-5|TRBV30
AWSAGTSGGGTQY
>.|TRBJ1-5|TRBV10-1
ASITGTATVGNQPQH
>.|TRBJ2-1|TRBV27
ASSPLRLAGGREQF
>once|TRBJ2-7|TRBV7-9
ASSLTSSTYEQY
>.|TRBJ2-3|TRBV7-3
ASSTGQGGGTQY
>.|TRBJ2-7|TRBV6-5
ASRTPGSSSYEQY
>few|TRBJ2-1|TRBV7-2
ASSLMGHGTYNEQF
>.|TRBJ1-4|TRBV4-3
ASSQDLSEKLF
>.|TRBJ1-4|TRBV18
ASSPGTGPNEKLF
>.|TRBJ1-5|TRBV7-2
ASSPDRTNQPQH
>.|TRBJ2-3|TRBV15
ATSRGRDSGNTDTQY
>.|TRBJ1-1|TRBV5-5
ASSLGTTGGTEAF
>.|TRBJ2-1|TRBV7-3
ASSLRGGGGYNEQF
>.|TRBJ2-1|TRBV6-5
ASSRGADTGGEQF
>.|TRBJ2-7|TRBV15
ATSRDYNSYEQY
>.|TRBJ2-5|TRBV4-2
ASSWRRGGPETQY
>.|TRBJ2-3|TRBV5-4
ASSFHGTGDDTQY
>.|TRBJ1-1|TRBV19
ASSVRDMNTEAF
>.|TRBJ1-2|TRBV7-9
ASSQLKRAGDGYT
>.|TRBJ1-4|TRBV30
AWNQGTANEKLF
>.|TRBJ1-1|TRBV19
ASSIGDRVNFKNTEAF
>.|TRBJ1-4|TRBV27
ASSFLTGAKEKLF
>.|TRBJ1-1|TRBV27
ASSREWTGNTEAF
>.|TRBJ2-4|TRBV19
ASSSPGLKNIQY
>.|TRBJ1-5|TRBV18
ASSPSGTDNNQPQH
>.|TRBJ2-5|TRBV19
ASSHRGRSETQY
>.|TRBJ1-4|TRBV19
ATSSGSNEKLF
>.|TRBJ2-5|TRBV6-1
ASSWTGGGRETQY
>.|TRBJ1-2|TRBV5-6
ASSLSGGYGYT
>.|TRBJ1-2|TRBV11-2
ASSLGQGVYGYT